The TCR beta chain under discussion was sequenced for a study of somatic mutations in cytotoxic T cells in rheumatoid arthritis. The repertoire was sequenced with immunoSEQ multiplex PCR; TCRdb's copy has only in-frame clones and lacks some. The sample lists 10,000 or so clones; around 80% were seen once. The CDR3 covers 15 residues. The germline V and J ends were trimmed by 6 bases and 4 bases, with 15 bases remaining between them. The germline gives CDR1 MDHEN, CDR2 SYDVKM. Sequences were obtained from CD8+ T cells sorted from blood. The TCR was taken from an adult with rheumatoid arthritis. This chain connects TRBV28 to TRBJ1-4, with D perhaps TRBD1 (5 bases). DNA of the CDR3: TGTGCCAGCAGCTGGGGGACCGGATTTAATGAAAAACTGTTTTTT. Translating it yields CASSWGTGFNEKLFF.